The entry below describes one T cell receptor beta chain. CDR1 and CDR2 (germline): SGHDT, YYEEEE. The CDR3 has 14 amino acids. Between the trimmed V and J ends, which lost 4 bases and 4 bases, there was a span of 14 bases. This entry comes from a study of blood T cell repertoires in COVID-19. Study-wide background: Donors in the United States, Italy and Spain gave samples during acute or convalescent COVID-19. PBMCs, B-cell-depleted T cells, or T cells provided the cDNA or gDNA that made up the material.

Original data processing: Counts of nucleated cells, estimated from reference gene primer amplification, were obtained. Produced via immunoSEQ multiplex PCR; TCRdb's table is partial and in-frame only. That table supplies the V and J calls and clone size; D and trimming were determined from the DNA. This table holds more than 60,000 clones, roughly 85% found once. The receptor comes from a human donor in a cohort sampled during active COVID-19. V is TRBV5-6 and J is TRBJ1-2; D may be TRBD1 (5 bases). The source material was peripheral blood. This chain's CDR3 is CASSDQLGVYGYTF. The CDR3 DNA is TGTGCCAGCAGCGACCAGTTAGGGGTCTATGGCTACACCTTC.